The 23 T cell receptor beta chains below all came from one sample that was sequenced in a study of cytomegalovirus exposure and HLA in healthy donors. 13 Jbeta primers and 60 Vbeta primers were used for the PCR. The data were produced by immunoSEQ multiplex PCR, yet TCRdb's version contains in-frame clones alone and is incomplete. Of 99,000 or so clones listed, roughly three quarters were seen once; the top ten hold 1.3%. The sequencing sample was made of PBMCs. All receptors derive from a man aged 40-49 years in good health and CMV-seronegative.

V gene TRBV7-2 combines with J gene TRBJ2-7; 11 nucleotides agree with TRBD2. Germline CDR1 SGHTA, CDR2 FQGNSA. Trimming removed 5 bases from V and 6 bases from J; junction bases left unmatched: 9. The length of the CDR3 is 15 residues. CDR3 DNA: TGTGCCAGCAGCCCGCAGCTAGCGGGGGGCTCCGAGCAGTACTTC. Encoded protein: CASSPQLAGGSEQYF.

The chain recombines TRBV19 with TRBJ2-7; the D gene is possibly TRBD2 (6 bases). The CDR3 runs 14 residues. V dropped 3 bases and J dropped 2 bases, with 11 bases sitting between them. Germline loops: CDR1 LNHDA, CDR2 SQIVND (reference sequence). The CDR3 reads CASSIGGPPYEQYF. DNA for the CDR3: TGTGCCAGTAGTATCGGGGGTCCCCCCTACGAGCAGTACTTC.

The rearrangement joins TRBV19 to TRBJ1-3; TRBD1 aligns across 7 bases. The CDR3 extends over 17 amino acids. The germline V gene encodes CDR1 LNHDA and CDR2 SQIVND (reference sequence). V gave up 3 bases and J gave up 4 bases; unmatched junction bases: 12. The CDR3 DNA reads TGTGCCAGTAGTATCCCCCGGGAGGGGGCATGGGGAAACACCATATATTTT. Translating gives CASSIPREGAWGNTIYF.

This clone was seen more than once but under ten times. The chain links TRBV2 to TRBJ2-3; 8 bases are a match to TRBD1. Trimming cost V 4 bases and J 5 bases; bases outside gene matches: 14. The CDR3 runs 17 residues. CDR1 SNHLY and CDR2 FYNNEI come from the germline V gene. CDR3 residues: CASSAGQGRPLGDTQYF. DNA for the CDR3: TGTGCCAGCAGTGCCGGACAGGGAAGACCCCTGGGAGATACGCAGTATTTT.

The chain couples TRBV19 to TRBJ1-6; 7 bases map to TRBD1. V lost 8 bases and J lost 9; bases outside the gene matches: 10. The CDR3 has 14 residues. The germline V gene encodes CDR1 LNHDA and CDR2 SQIVND (reference sequence). CDR3 coding DNA: TGTGCCAGTGGGCCAGGGGGTCTGGGTTCACCCCTCCACTTT. It encodes CASGPGGLGSPLHF.

The rearrangement links TRBV7-9 to TRBJ1-1; D not certain. The CDR3 totals 15 residues. The V gene's germline CDR1 is SEHNR and CDR2 FQNEAQ (reference sequence). V was pared by 5 bases and J by 1 base, with 14 bases between. CDR3 coding DNA: TGTGCCAGCAGCCTCCCTCGGGGTAGGAACACTGAAGCTTTCTTT. Its translation: CASSLPRGRNTEAFF.

As for this clone: The sample contains more than one DNA sequence encoding this CDR3. This rearrangement joins TRBV6-5 to TRBJ2-7; 9 positions agree with TRBD1. The CDR3 length is 14 residues. The V segment lost 0 bases and the J segment 4 bases; nucleotides outside the gene matches: 1. Germline CDR1 is MNHEY and CDR2 is SVGAGI. This CDR3 reads CASSYSGQGYEQYF. The CDR3 nucleotides read TGTGCCAGCAGTTACTCGGGACAGGGTTACGAGCAGTACTTC.

This clone was seen only once. The chain uses TRBV28 and TRBJ1-2, with D hard to call. The CDR3 contains 13 residues. Trimming took off 5 bases at V and 7 bases at J, with 14 bases between the two ends. The germline gives CDR1 MDHEN, CDR2 SYDVKM. CDR3 nucleotides: TGTGCCAGCAGTAGTGCCCGTAACAGTGGCTACACCTTC. Encoded protein: CASSSARNSGYTF.

The rearrangement joins TRBV27 to TRBJ2-2, with a possible D match to TRBD1 (6 bases). This CDR3 is 15 amino acids long. Germline CDR1 reads MNHEY; CDR2 reads SMNVEV (reference sequence). The V and J ends lost 5 bases and 3 bases respectively, with 13 bases between them. CDR3 loop: CASSPRDTYTGELFF. CDR3 coding DNA: TGTGCCAGCAGTCCCCGGGACACTTACACCGGGGAGCTGTTTTTT.

This chain uses TRBV4-1 with TRBJ2-5; the match to TRBD2 covers 12 bases. The CDR3 contains 16 residues. Germline V gives CDR1 MGHRA, CDR2 YSYEKL. V dropped 3 bases and J dropped 2; count of bases not matched to a gene: 4. The CDR3 DNA follows: TGCGCCAGCAGCCAGTCCGGGACTAGCGGGCAAGAGACCCAGTACTTC. Amino acid sequence: CASSQSGTSGQETQYF.

J is TRBJ1-2 and V is TRBV28; 8 bases are shared with TRBD1. Germline values: CDR1 MDHEN, CDR2 SYDVKM. CDR3 length: 14 amino acids. V lost 6 bases, J lost 2 bases, and 5 bases stayed unmatched. The CDR3 here is CASRPGQGNYGYTF. DNA of the CDR3: TGTGCCAGCAGGCCCGGACAGGGAAACTATGGCTACACCTTC.

The rearrangement uses TRBV5-1 and TRBJ1-4; D uncertain. The CDR3 consists of 15 residues. The germline V and J ends were trimmed by 4 bases and 7 bases, with 17 bases remaining between them. Germline V lookup: CDR1 SGHRS, CDR2 YFSETQ. This CDR3 reads CASSPGRELFEKLFF. For the CDR3, the DNA is TGCGCCAGCAGCCCCGGACGGGAGCTATTTGAAAAACTGTTTTTT.

This chain links TRBV19 with TRBJ2-2; D is perhaps TRBD1 (5 bases). V lost 5 bases and J 4 bases, leaving 11 bases between the germline ends. Germline lookup yields CDR1 LNHDA and CDR2 SQIVND (reference sequence). This CDR3 comprises 14 residues. CDR3 loop: CASSSGQVTGELFF. The DNA for the CDR3 is TGTGCCAGTAGTTCCGGACAAGTCACCGGGGAGCTGTTTTTT.

The genes are TRBV6-4 and TRBJ1-5, with 8 bases that match TRBD1. CDR3 length: 14 amino acids. From germline, CDR1 is MRHNA and CDR2 SNTAGT. The V gene end was trimmed by 6 bases and the J gene end by 0 bases; junction bases not matched to a gene: 1. CDR3 residues: CASRQGDSNQPQHF. CDR3 DNA sequence: TGTGCCAGCAGACAGGGGGATAGCAATCAGCCCCAGCATTTT.

V is TRBV9 and J is TRBJ1-6; perhaps TRBD1 as D (6 bases). Per germline, CDR1 SGDLS and CDR2 YYNGEE. The CDR3 runs to 18 residues. Trimming pared 4 bases from V and 6 bases from J, leaving 23 bases between. The CDR3 nucleotides read TGTGCCAGCAGCTTTGGACCCACAGGGACACCGCGTAATTCACCCCTCCACTTT. This codes for CASSFGPTGTPRNSPLHF.

The V call is TRBV27, the J call TRBJ2-7; 12 bases line up with TRBD2. The CDR3 is 13 residues long. The ends lost 7 bases at V and 6 bases at J; junction bases unmatched: 4. CDR1 MNHEY and CDR2 SMNVEV come from the germline V gene (reference sequence). CDR3 in amino acids: CASTETSGGEQYF. The CDR3 DNA follows: TGTGCCAGCACCGAGACTAGCGGGGGCGAGCAGTACTTC.

This clone showed up just once. The rearrangement links TRBV6-5 to TRBJ2-1; TRBD2 matches 13 bases. Germline lookup yields CDR1 MNHEY and CDR2 SVGAGI. Germline trimming cut 2 bases from V and 8 bases from J; bases unmatched to any gene: 0. This CDR3 has 14 amino acids. The CDR3 DNA is TGTGCCAGCAGTTACGGACTAGCGGGGGATGAGCAGTTCTTC. Amino acid sequence: CASSYGLAGDEQFF.

J is TRBJ1-6 and V is TRBV5-1; 12 bases match TRBD1. The CDR3 contains 14 residues. Germline CDR1 SGHRS, CDR2 YFSETQ. V lost 4 bases, J lost 10 bases, and 3 bases stayed unmatched. The CDR3 is CASSRDRGLSPLHF. The CDR3 bases are TGCGCCAGCAGCCGGGACAGGGGGCTGTCACCCCTCCACTTT.

V usage is TRBV30 and J usage is TRBJ2-2, with TRBD2 matching over 9 bases. Germline trimming cut 4 bases from V and 7 bases from J; bases unmatched to any gene: 7. CDR1 GTSNPN and CDR2 SVGIG come from the germline V gene (reference sequence). There are 14 residues in the CDR3. The chain's CDR3 is CAWTAGGPGGELFF. The CDR3, as DNA: TGTGCCTGGACGGCGGGAGGGCCGGGCGGGGAGCTGTTTTTT.

The chain uses TRBV27 and TRBJ1-1; tentative D call: TRBD1 (6 bases). The CDR3 contains 13 residues. Germline V gene data show CDR1 as MNHEY and CDR2 as SMNVEV (reference sequence). V gave up 5 bases and J gave up 4 bases, with 11 bases separating them. The CDR3 DNA reads TGTGCCAGCAGTCACCCAGGGGCCACTGAAGCTTTCTTT. As protein: CASSHPGATEAFF.

The chain joins TRBV19 to TRBJ2-7, with D possibly TRBD2 on 5 matching bases. Germline-derived CDR1 and CDR2 are LNHDA and SQIVND (reference sequence). There are 12 residues in the CDR3. Trimming pared 1 base from V and 4 bases from J, leaving 5 bases between. The CDR3 reads CASSIGEYEQYF. The CDR3 nucleotides read TGTGCCAGTAGTATAGGGGAGTACGAGCAGTACTTC.

V is TRBV27 and J is TRBJ2-1; TRBD1 matches 10 bases. V lost 9 bases to trimming and J lost 3 bases; unmatched junction nucleotides: 11. The CDR3 extends over 16 amino acids. Germline lookup yields CDR1 MNHEY and CDR2 SMNVEV (reference sequence). In DNA, the CDR3 is TGTGCCAGTTGGCCCGAGACAGGGGGCCTCTACAATGAGCAGTTCTTC. Translating it yields CASWPETGGLYNEQFF.

The rearrangement links TRBV6-5 to TRBJ2-3; 10 positions match TRBD2. Unmatched junction bases numbered 2, after V lost 1 base and J lost 1 base. The length of the CDR3 is 16 residues. Germline CDR1 and CDR2: MNHEY and SVGAGI. The CDR3, as DNA: TGTGCCAGCAGTTACTTCCTAGCGGGGGGCACAGATACGCAGTATTTT. It translates to CASSYFLAGGTDTQYF.